There are a few counts of the clone carrying this T cell receptor (beta chain). This CDR3 is built from 15 residues. The germline V gene has CDR1 MNHNY and CDR2 SVGAGI (reference sequence). V shed 5 bases and J shed 2 bases, with 10 bases lying between them. These data come from a study of blood T cell repertoires in COVID-19. Across the whole study: Acute and convalescent COVID-19 specimens originated in the United States, Italy and Spain.

Per the original methods: It was from reference gene primer amplification that nucleated cell counts were estimated. Using immunoSEQ multiplex PCR, the repertoire was profiled, and TCRdb retains in-frame clones only, with some absent. Clonal size and the V and J genes are those of that table, whereas D and trimming came from the DNA. Of under 200,000 clones listed, 88% were seen once; the top ten hold approximately 24%. The specimen was peripheral blood. This TCR came from a man in his sixties with acute or convalescent COVID-19. The chain has TRBV6-6 and TRBJ1-6, with D maybe TRBD1 (6 bases). Here the CDR3 reads CASSPRTAYNSPLHF. CDR3 nucleotides: TGTGCCAGCAGTCCCCGGACAGCCTATAATTCACCCCTCCACTTT.